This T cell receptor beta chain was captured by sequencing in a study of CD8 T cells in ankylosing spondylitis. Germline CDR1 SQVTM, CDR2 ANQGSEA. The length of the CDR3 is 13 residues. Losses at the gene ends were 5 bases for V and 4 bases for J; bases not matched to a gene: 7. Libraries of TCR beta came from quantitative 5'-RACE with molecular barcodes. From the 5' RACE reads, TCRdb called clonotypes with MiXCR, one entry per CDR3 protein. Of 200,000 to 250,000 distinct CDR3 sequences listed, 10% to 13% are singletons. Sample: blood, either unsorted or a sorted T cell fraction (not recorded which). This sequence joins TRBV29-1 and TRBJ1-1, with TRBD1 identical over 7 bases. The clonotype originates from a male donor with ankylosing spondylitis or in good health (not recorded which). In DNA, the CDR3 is TGCAGCGTTTCCCCGGACAGGCCCACTGAAGCTTTCTTT. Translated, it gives CSVSPDRPTEAFF. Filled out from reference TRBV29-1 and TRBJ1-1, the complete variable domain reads SAVISQKPSRDICQRGTSLTIQCQVDSQVTMMFWYRQQPGQSLTLIATANQGSEATYESGFVIDKFPISRPNLTFSTLTVSNMSPEDSSIYLCSVSPDRPTEAFFGQGTRLTVV.